Below are 23 T cell receptor beta chains sequenced from a single sample in a study of blood T cell repertoires in COVID-19. Using immunoSEQ multiplex PCR, the repertoire was profiled, and TCRdb retains in-frame clones only, with some absent. The sample yields under 350,000 clones, around nine tenths seen once. The material sequenced was peripheral blood. The receptors come from a young woman with COVID-19, enrolled during active disease.

This clone has only one observation. J is TRBJ1-2 and V is TRBV4-2; tentatively, D is TRBD1 (5 bases). The CDR3 totals 15 residues. V lost 4 bases and J 4 bases, leaving 16 bases between the germline ends. Per the germline V gene, CDR1 is LGHNA and CDR2 is YNFKEQ. The CDR3 bases are TGTGCCAGCAGCCTCGCCCCATCCCAGGGCTATGGCTACACCTTC. Translated: CASSLAPSQGYGYTF.

V is TRBV5-1 and J is TRBJ2-1; the D gene is possibly TRBD2 (5 bases). Germline CDR1 SGHRS, CDR2 YFSETQ. The CDR3 spans 13 residues. The V end was cut by 4 bases, the J end by 4 bases, with 9 bases between. DNA for the CDR3: TGCGCCAGCAGCCGAAGACTATACAATGAGCAGTTCTTC. Encoded protein: CASSRRLYNEQFF.

This chain joins TRBV13 and TRBJ1-6, with D possibly being TRBD1 (5 bases). The CDR3 totals 15 residues. The ends were cut back, 0 bases at V and 7 bases at J, with 10 bases in the middle. Germline loops: CDR1 PRHDT, CDR2 FYEKMQ (reference sequence). CDR3 sequence: CASSLGAGNNSPLHF. The CDR3 DNA is TGTGCCAGCAGCTTAGGTGCAGGGAACAATTCACCCCTCCACTTT.

The chain links TRBV5-5 to TRBJ1-2; D is undetermined. Trimming took 4 bases from V and 8 from J, leaving 18 bases between them. The CDR3 has 14 amino acids. Germline V gives CDR1 SGHKS, CDR2 YYEKEE (reference sequence). The CDR3 spells CASSLRTQSWGYTF. CDR3 bases: TGTGCCAGCAGCCTCCGGACTCAGAGTTGGGGCTACACCTTC.

The chain combines TRBV29-1 with TRBJ2-1, with TRBD2 matching over 8 bases. This CDR3 has 14 amino acids. V trimming: 7 bases; J trimming: 5 bases; junction bases outside the gene matches: 10. CDR1 and CDR2 from the germline V gene are SQVTM and ANQGSEA. The CDR3 region has the DNA TGCAGCGCTACGAGCGGGGGCTTGAACAATGAGCAGTTCTTC. This translates into CSATSGGLNNEQFF.

This clone was counted once. The chain links TRBV6-5 to TRBJ1-2, with a tentative D call TRBD1 (6 bases). V was trimmed by 7 bases and J by 4 bases, leaving 10 bases between them. CDR1 MNHEY and CDR2 SVGAGI come from the germline V gene. The CDR3 spans 12 residues. CDR3 sequence reads: CASTDSPYGYTF. The CDR3 DNA sequence: TGTGCCAGCACGGACAGCCCCTATGGCTACACCTTC.

This clone was seen once. The sample holds other DNA sequences that translate to the same CDR3. The chain recombines TRBV19 with TRBJ1-1; D ambiguous. V was shortened by 1 base and J by 4 bases, with 4 bases between the two germline ends. The germline V gene encodes CDR1 LNHDA and CDR2 SQIVND (reference sequence). The CDR3 is 12 residues long. CDR3 sequence: CASSIGSTEAFF. CDR3 bases: TGTGCCAGTAGTATAGGTAGCACTGAAGCTTTCTTT.

V and J are TRBV6-5 and TRBJ1-6; D not resolved. The CDR3 has 16 amino acids. Trimming shortened V by 2 bases and J by 7 bases, and 15 bases separated the two germline ends. CDR1 and CDR2 from the germline V gene are MNHEY and SVGAGI. CDR3 amino acids: CASSYGGETENSPLHF. In DNA, the CDR3 is TGTGCCAGCAGTTACGGCGGGGAAACGGAGAATTCACCCCTCCACTTT.

This clone was picked up a small number of times. This sequence joins TRBV10-1 and TRBJ2-1, with 9 bases identical to TRBD2. This CDR3 has 16 amino acids. With 3 bases clipped from V and 0 bases from J, the junction kept 3 bases outside the gene matches. CDR1 and CDR2 (germline): WNHNN, SYGVQD (reference sequence). CDR3 DNA sequence: TGCGCCAGCAGTGATTGGCGGGGGGGCTCCTACAATGAGCAGTTCTTC. Translation: CASSDWRGGSYNEQFF.

CDR3 amino acids: CASGLLGPIYEQYV. In DNA form, the CDR3 reads TGTGCCAGCGGGCTCCTGGGCCCTATCTACGAGCAGTACGTC. The chain employs TRBV6-5 and TRBJ2-7; D ambiguous. V lost 8 bases to trimming and J lost 3 bases, with 17 bases between them. Germline values: CDR1 MNHEY, CDR2 SVGAGI. The CDR3 runs to 14 residues.

This chain joins TRBV5-8 and TRBJ1-1; D is possibly TRBD1 (6 bases). In germline, CDR1 is SGHTS, CDR2 YDEGEE. With 4 bases removed from V and 0 bases from J, the gap between germline ends came to 13 bases. CDR3 length: 15 amino acids. CDR3 sequence: CASSGRGGVNTEAFF. CDR3 bases: TGTGCCAGCAGCGGCAGGGGTGGCGTGAACACTGAAGCTTTCTTT.

The chain carries TRBV7-2 and TRBJ2-3; a weak D match, TRBD1 (6 bases). This CDR3 spans 16 amino acids. Trimming shortened V by 3 bases and J by 0 bases, and 13 bases separated the two germline ends. Germline loops: CDR1 SGHTA, CDR2 FQGNSA. CDR3 nucleotide sequence: TGTGCCAGCAGCTTTTCCGGGACAACTAGCACAGATACGCAGTATTTT. Amino acids: CASSFSGTTSTDTQYF.

This chain uses TRBV5-1 with TRBJ2-7, with TRBD1 matching 8 bases. Germline loops: CDR1 SGHRS, CDR2 YFSETQ. V was clipped by 2 bases and J by 1 base; unmatched bases: 5. The CDR3 totals 15 residues. CDR3 protein: CASSFRGLGSYEQYF. CDR3 nucleotides: TGCGCCAGCAGCTTCAGGGGGCTCGGGTCCTACGAGCAGTACTTC.

The rearrangement uses TRBV5-5 and TRBJ2-5; 9 positions match TRBD1. V was pared by 0 bases and J by 0 bases, with 3 bases of the junction left unmatched. The CDR3 contains 16 residues. CDR1 and CDR2 (germline): SGHKS, YYEKEE (reference sequence). The DNA for the CDR3 is TGTGCCAGCAGCTTGGATTGGGACAGGGACCAAGAGACCCAGTACTTC. This sequence encodes CASSLDWDRDQETQYF.

The chain links TRBV7-2 to TRBJ1-3; 7 bases agree with TRBD1. Germline CDR1 SGHTA, CDR2 FQGNSA. The CDR3 is made up of 16 amino acids. V was clipped by 3 bases and J by 0 bases; unmatched bases: 5. The CDR3 is CASSFSGGFSGNTIYF. CDR3 in DNA: TGTGCCAGCAGCTTTTCAGGGGGATTCTCTGGAAACACCATATATTTT.

CDR3 sequence (DNA): TGCGCCAGCAGCCCTGGTCTACAGACACACTCCTATAATTCACCCCTCCACTTT. This sequence encodes CASSPGLQTHSYNSPLHF. The chain uses TRBV5-1 and TRBJ1-6; D is ambiguous. Trimming took 4 bases from V and 0 from J, leaving 17 bases between them. This CDR3 has 18 residues. Per the germline V gene, CDR1 is SGHRS and CDR2 is YFSETQ.

This chain uses TRBV10-3 with TRBJ1-2; tentative D call: TRBD1 (5 bases). Germline-derived CDR1 and CDR2 are ENHRY and SYGVKD. Trimming left V 2 bases short and J 3 bases short, with 25 bases between. The CDR3 spans 19 residues. CDR3 in amino acids: CAISEHPGKGRASDYGYTF. The DNA for the CDR3 is TGTGCCATCAGTGAGCACCCAGGGAAAGGCCGCGCTTCCGACTATGGCTACACCTTC.

The rearrangement joins TRBV6-5 to TRBJ1-2; unclear D gene. This CDR3 has 14 amino acids. V lost 9 bases and J lost 5, with 19 bases in between. CDR1 and CDR2 from the germline V gene are MNHEY and SVGAGI. The chain's CDR3 is CASYLPGALYGYTF. Written as DNA, the CDR3 is TGTGCCAGTTATCTTCCAGGCGCGCTTTATGGCTACACCTTC.

The J gene is TRBJ2-1, the V gene TRBV5-1; TRBD1 matches 8 bases. Trimming took 4 bases from V and 4 from J; bases not matched to a gene: 10. The CDR3 consists of 16 residues. Germline lookup yields CDR1 SGHRS and CDR2 YFSETQ. The CDR3 nucleotides are TGCGCCAGCAGCCCCTACGGGACAGGAGAATACAATGAGCAGTTCTTC. Translating gives CASSPYGTGEYNEQFF.

CDR3 sequence reads: CASSLALSYEQYF. The CDR3 DNA is TGTGCCAGCAGTTTAGCGTTGAGCTACGAGCAGTACTTC. The rearrangement uses TRBV12-3 or TRBV12-4 and TRBJ2-7; no firm D call. V gave up 0 bases and J gave up 3 bases, with 6 bases separating them. The CDR3 runs 13 residues.

To note about this clone: Within the sample, other DNA sequences also encode this same CDR3. The DNA of the CDR3 is TGTGCCAGTAGTATTCGGCAGGGTAATGAAAAACTGTTTTTT. Amino acids: CASSIRQGNEKLFF. The gene calls are TRBV19 and TRBJ1-4; D is perhaps TRBD1 (5 bases). CDR3 length equals 14 residues. Germline CDR1 is LNHDA and CDR2 is SQIVND (reference sequence). Trimming pared 3 bases from V and 4 bases from J, leaving 9 bases between.

The V call is TRBV7-3, the J call TRBJ2-3; D perhaps matches TRBD1 (6 bases). Trimming left V 2 bases short and J 1 base short, with 13 bases between. CDR1 is SGHTA and CDR2 is FQGTGA in the germline V gene. The CDR3 has 16 residues. DNA for the CDR3: TGTGCCAGCAGCTTACAGGGGTCAGTAGGCACAGATACGCAGTATTTT. Translating gives CASSLQGSVGTDTQYF.

The V and J genes are TRBV29-1 and TRBJ1-2; possibly TRBD1 for D (6 bases). V lost 1 base and J lost 7, with 16 bases in between. This CDR3 contains 14 residues. From germline, CDR1 is SQVTM and CDR2 ANQGSEA. Here the CDR3 reads CSVEASQGPGGYTF. CDR3 DNA: TGCAGCGTTGAAGCTTCGCAGGGGCCCGGTGGCTACACCTTC.